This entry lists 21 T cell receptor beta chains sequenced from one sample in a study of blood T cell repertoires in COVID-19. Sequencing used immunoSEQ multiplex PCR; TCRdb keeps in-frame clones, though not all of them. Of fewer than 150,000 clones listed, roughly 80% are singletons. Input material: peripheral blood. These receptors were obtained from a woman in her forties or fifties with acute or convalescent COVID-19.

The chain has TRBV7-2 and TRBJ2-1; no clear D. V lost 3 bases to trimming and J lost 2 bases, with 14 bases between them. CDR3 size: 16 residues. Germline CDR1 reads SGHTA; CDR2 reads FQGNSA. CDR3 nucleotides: TGTGCCAGCAGCTTTAGTCTGATCCTCACCTACAATGAGCAGTTCTTC. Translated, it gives CASSFSLILTYNEQFF.

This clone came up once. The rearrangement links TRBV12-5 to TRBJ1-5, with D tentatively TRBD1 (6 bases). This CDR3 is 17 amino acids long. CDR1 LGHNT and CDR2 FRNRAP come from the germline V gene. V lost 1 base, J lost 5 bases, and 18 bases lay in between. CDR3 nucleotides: TGTGCTAGTGGTTTGGGTTTAACAGGGATAGTAGATCAGCCCCAGCATTTT. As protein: CASGLGLTGIVDQPQHF. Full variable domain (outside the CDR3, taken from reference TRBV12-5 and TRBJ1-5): DARVTQTPRHKVTEMGQEVTMRCQPILGHNTVFWYRQTMMQGLELLAYFRNRAPLDDSGMPKDRFSAEMPDATLATLKIQPSEPRDSAVYFCASGLGLTGIVDQPQHFGDGTRLSIL.

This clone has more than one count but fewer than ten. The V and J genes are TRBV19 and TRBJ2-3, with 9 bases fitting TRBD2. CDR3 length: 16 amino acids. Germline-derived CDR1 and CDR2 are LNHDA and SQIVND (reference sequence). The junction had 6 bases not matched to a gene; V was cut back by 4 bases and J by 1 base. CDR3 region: CASSNLLAGGTDTQYF. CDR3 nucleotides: TGTGCCAGTAGTAACCTTTTAGCGGGGGGCACAGATACGCAGTATTTT.

The CDR3 region is CASSQDLASGTDTQYF. The CDR3 nucleotides read TGCGCCAGCAGCCAAGATTTAGCTAGCGGCACAGATACGCAGTATTTT. V and J are TRBV4-1 and TRBJ2-3, with a possible D match to TRBD2 (6 bases). The CDR3 is 16 amino acids. CDR1 MGHRA and CDR2 YSYEKL come from the germline V gene. The germline V and J ends were trimmed by 0 bases and 1 base, with 11 bases remaining between them.

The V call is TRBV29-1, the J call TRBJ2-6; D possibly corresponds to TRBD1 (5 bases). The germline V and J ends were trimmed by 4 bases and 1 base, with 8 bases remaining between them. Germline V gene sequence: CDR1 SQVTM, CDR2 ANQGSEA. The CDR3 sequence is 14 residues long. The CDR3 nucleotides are TGCAGCGTTGGATCAGGGTCTGGGGCCAACGTCCTGACTTTC. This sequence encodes CSVGSGSGANVLTF.

The CDR3: CASRRADTQYF. CDR3 nucleotide sequence: TGTGCCTCACGCCGGGCAGATACGCAGTATTTT. The rearrangement uses TRBV6-5 and TRBJ2-3; unclear D gene. Trimming stripped 11 bases from V and 4 bases from J, with 10 bases between. CDR3 length: 11 residues. From germline, CDR1 is MNHEY and CDR2 SVGAGI.

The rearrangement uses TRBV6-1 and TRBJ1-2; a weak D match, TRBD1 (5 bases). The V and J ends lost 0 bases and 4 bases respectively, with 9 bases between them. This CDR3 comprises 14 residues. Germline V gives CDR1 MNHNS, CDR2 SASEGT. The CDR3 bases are TGTGCCAGCAGTGAAGCAGGGGCAGTCTATGGCTACACCTTC. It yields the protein CASSEAGAVYGYTF.

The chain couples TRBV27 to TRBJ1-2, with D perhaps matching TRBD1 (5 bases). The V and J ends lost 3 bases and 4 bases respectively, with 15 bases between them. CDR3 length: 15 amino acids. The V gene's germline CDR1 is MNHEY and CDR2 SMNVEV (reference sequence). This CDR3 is CASSFQGAAFYGYTF. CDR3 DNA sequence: TGTGCCAGCAGTTTTCAGGGCGCGGCCTTCTATGGCTACACCTTC.

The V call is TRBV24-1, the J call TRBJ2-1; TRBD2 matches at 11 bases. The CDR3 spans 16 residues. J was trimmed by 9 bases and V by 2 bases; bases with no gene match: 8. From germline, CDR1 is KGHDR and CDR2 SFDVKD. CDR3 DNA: TGTGCCACCAGTGATTCCCTTAGCGGGGGGGCCTCTGAGCAGTTCTTC. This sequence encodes CATSDSLSGGASEQFF.

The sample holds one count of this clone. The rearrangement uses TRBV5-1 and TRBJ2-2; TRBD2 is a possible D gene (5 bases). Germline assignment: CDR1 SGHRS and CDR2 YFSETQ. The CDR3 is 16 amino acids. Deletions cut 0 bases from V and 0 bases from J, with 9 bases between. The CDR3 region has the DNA TGCGCCAGCAGCTTGGAGCGGCCTACGAACACCGGGGAGCTGTTTTTT. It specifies CASSLERPTNTGELFF.

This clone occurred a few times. Here the CDR3 DNA reads TGTGCCAGCAGCTCTCAAGCGGGGGGGACGACCTACGAGCAGTACTTC. This encodes CASSSQAGGTTYEQYF. The chain combines TRBV5-4 with TRBJ2-7; 10 bases line up with TRBD2. In germline, CDR1 is SGHNT, CDR2 YYREEE (reference sequence). There are 16 residues in the CDR3. Trimming cost V 3 bases and J 2 bases; bases outside gene matches: 8.

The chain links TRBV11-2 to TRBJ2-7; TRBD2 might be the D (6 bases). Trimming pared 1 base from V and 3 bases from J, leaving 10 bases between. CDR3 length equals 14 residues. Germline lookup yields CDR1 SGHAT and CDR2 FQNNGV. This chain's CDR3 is CASSLGAGNYEQYF. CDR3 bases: TGTGCCAGCAGCTTAGGGGCGGGAAACTACGAGCAGTACTTC.

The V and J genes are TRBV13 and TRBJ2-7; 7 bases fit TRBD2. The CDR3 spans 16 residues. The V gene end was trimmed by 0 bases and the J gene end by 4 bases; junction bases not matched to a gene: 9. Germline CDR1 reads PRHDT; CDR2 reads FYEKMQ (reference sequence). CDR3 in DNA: TGTGCCAGCAGCTTAGGGTTGGGGGGGTTGCGATACGAGCAGTACTTC. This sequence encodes CASSLGLGGLRYEQYF.

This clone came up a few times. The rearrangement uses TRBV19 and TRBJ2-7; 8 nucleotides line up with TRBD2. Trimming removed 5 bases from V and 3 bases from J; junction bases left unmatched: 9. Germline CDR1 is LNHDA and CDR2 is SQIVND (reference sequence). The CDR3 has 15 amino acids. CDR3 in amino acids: CASSPTGGSVYEQYF. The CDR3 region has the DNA TGTGCCAGTAGTCCCACGGGAGGGAGCGTCTACGAGCAGTACTTC. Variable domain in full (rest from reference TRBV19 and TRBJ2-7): DGGITQSPKYLFRKEGQNVTLSCEQNLNHDAMYWYRQDPGQGLRLIYYSQIVNDFQKGDIAEGYSVSREKKESFPLTVTSAQKNPTAFYLCASSPTGGSVYEQYFGPGTRLTVT.

DNA for the CDR3: TGTGCCAACGGGGAACCGGGGAGGGGGGAAGAAAAACTGTTTTTT. Translating it yields CANGEPGRGEEKLFF. The gene calls are TRBV6-4 and TRBJ1-4; D is perhaps TRBD1 (6 bases). The germline V and J ends were trimmed by 10 bases and 8 bases, with 23 bases remaining between them. This CDR3 has 15 residues. Germline CDR1 reads MRHNA; CDR2 reads SNTAGT.

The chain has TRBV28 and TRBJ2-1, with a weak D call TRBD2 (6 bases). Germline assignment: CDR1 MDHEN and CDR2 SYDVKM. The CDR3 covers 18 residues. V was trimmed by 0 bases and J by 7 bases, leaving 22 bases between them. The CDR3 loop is CASSLWGGIGGAGNEQFF. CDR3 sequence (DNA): TGTGCCAGCAGTTTATGGGGGGGTATTGGCGGGGCTGGTAATGAGCAGTTCTTC.

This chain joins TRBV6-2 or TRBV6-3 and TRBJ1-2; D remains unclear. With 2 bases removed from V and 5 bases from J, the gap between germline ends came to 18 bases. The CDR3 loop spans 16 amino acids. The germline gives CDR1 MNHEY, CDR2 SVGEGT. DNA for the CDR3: TGTGCCAGCAGTTACCCCCCTCACCGCCGGGAATATGGCTACACCTTC. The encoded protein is CASSYPPHRREYGYTF.

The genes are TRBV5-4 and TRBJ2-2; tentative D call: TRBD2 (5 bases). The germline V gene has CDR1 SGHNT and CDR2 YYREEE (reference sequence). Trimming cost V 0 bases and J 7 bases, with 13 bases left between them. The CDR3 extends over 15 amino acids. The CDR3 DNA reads TGTGCCAGCAGCTTGGGAGGGAGAGGAGGCGGGGAGCTGTTTTTT. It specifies CASSLGGRGGGELFF.

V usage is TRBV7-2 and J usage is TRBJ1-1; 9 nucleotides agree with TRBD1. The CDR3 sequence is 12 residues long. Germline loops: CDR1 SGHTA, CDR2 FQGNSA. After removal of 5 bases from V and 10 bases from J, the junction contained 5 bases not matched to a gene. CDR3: CASSIGQGRAFF. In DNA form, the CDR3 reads TGTGCCAGCAGCATCGGACAGGGGAGAGCTTTCTTT.

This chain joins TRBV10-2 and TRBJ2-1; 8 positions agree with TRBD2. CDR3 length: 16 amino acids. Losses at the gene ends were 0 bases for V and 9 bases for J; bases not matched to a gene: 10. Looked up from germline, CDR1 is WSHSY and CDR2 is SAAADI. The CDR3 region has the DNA TGCGCCAGCAGTGAGTCCGGGAGGGGGGCCCCAGCTGAGCAGTTCTTC. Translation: CASSESGRGAPAEQFF.

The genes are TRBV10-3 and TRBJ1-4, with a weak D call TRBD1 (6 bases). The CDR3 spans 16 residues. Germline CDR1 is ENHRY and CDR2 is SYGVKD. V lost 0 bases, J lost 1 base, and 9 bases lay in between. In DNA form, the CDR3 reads TGTGCCATCAGTGAGTCGAGGGGGAGAACTAATGAAAAACTGTTTTTT. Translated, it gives CAISESRGRTNEKLFF.